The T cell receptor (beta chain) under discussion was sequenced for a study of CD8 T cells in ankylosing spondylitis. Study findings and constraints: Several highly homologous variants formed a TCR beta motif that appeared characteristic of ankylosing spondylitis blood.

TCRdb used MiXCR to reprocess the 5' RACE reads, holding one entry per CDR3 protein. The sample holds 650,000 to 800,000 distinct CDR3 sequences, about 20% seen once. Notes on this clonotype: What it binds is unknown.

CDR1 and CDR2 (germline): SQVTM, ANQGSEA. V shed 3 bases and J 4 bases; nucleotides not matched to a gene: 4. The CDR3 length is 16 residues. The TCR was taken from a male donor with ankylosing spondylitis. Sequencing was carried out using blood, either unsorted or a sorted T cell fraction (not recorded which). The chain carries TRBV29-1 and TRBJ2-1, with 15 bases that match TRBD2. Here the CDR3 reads CSVEGLAGGSYNEQFF. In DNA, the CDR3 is TGCAGCGTTGAGGGACTAGCGGGGGGCTCTTACAATGAGCAGTTCTTC.